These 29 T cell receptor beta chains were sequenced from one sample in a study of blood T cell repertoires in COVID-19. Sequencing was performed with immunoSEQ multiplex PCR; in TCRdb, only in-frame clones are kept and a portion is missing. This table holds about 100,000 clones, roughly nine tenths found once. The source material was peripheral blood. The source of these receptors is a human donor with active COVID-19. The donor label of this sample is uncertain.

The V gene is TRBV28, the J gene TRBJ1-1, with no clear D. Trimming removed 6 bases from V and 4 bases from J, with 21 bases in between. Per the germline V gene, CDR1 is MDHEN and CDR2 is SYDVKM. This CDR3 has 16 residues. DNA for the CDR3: TGTGCCAGCAGCACCGCTTTACTATTAGGAGGCACTGAAGCTTTCTTT. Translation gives CASSTALLLGGTEAFF. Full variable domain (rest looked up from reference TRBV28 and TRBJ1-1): DVKVTQSSRYLVKRTGEKVFLECVQDMDHENMFWYRQDPGLGLRLIYFSYDVKMKEKGDIPEGYSVSREKKERFSLILESASTNQTSMYLCASSTALLLGGTEAFFGQGTRLTVV.

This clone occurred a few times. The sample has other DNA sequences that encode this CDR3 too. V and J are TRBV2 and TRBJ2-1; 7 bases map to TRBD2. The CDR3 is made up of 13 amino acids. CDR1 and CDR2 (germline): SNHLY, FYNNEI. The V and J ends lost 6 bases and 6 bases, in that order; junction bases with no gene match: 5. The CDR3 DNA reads TGTGCCAGCAGCCTGGGACTACTCAATGAGCAGTTCTTC. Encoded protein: CASSLGLLNEQFF.

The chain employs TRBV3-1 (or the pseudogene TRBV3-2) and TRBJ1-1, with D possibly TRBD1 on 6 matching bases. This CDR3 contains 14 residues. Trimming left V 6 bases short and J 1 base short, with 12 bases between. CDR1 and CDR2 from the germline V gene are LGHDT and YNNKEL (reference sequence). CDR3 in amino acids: CASRPGGANTEAFF. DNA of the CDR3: TGTGCCAGCAGGCCGGGGGGCGCGAACACTGAAGCTTTCTTT.

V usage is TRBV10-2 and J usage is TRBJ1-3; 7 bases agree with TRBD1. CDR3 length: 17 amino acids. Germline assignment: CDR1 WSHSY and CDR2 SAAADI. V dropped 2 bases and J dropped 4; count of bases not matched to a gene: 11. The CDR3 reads CASSETAAGQNGNTIYF. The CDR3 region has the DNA TGCGCCAGCAGTGAGACGGCGGCGGGACAGAACGGAAACACCATATATTTT.

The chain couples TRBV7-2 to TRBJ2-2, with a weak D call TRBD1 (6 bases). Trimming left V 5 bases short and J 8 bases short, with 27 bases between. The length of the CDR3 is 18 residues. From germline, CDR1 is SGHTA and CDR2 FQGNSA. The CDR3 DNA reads TGTGCCAGCAGCCCCCTATCCACATCCAGGGGCAGCCTGGGGGAGCTGTTTTTT. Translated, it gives CASSPLSTSRGSLGELFF.

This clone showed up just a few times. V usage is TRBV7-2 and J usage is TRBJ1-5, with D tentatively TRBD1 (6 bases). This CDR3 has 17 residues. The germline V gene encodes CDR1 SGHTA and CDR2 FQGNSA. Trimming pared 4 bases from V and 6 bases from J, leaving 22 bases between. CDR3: CASSSRGSGGRIQPQHF. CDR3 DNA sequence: TGTGCCAGCAGCTCTAGGGGGTCGGGGGGAAGGATTCAGCCCCAGCATTTT.

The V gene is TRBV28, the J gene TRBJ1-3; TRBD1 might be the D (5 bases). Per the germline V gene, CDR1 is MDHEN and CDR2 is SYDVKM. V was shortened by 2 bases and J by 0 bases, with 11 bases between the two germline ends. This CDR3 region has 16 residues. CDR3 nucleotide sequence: TGTGCCAGCAGTTTAATCGGGAGGGGCTCTGGAAACACCATATATTTT. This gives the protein CASSLIGRGSGNTIYF.

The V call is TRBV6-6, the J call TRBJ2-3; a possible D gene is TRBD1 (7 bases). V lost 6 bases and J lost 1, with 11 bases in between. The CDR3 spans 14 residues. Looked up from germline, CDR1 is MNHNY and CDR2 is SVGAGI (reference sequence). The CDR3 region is CASSTGEGTDTQYF. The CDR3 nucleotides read TGTGCCAGCAGCACAGGGGAGGGCACAGATACGCAGTATTTT.

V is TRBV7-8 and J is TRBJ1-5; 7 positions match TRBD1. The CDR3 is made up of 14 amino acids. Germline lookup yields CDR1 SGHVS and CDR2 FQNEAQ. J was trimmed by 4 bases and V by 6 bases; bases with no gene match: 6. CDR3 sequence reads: CASSPDRSNQPQHF. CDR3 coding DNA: TGTGCCAGCAGTCCGGACAGGAGTAATCAGCCCCAGCATTTT.

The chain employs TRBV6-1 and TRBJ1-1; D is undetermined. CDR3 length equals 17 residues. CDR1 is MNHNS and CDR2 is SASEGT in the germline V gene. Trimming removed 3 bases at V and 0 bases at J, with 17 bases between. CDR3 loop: CASSDITSEALNTEAFF. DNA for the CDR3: TGTGCCAGCAGTGATATTACGTCGGAGGCCCTGAACACTGAAGCTTTCTTT.

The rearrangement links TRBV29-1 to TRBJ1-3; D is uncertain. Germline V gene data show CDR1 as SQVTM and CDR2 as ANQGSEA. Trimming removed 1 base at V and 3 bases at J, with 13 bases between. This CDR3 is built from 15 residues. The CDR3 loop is CSVEVGRPDGNTIYF. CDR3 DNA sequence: TGCAGCGTTGAAGTGGGGAGGCCAGATGGAAACACCATATATTTT.

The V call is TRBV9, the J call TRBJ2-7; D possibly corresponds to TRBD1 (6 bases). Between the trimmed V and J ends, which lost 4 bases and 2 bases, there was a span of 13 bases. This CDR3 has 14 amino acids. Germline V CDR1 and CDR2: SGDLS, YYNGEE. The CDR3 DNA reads TGTGCCAGCAGCCCGAGGACAGATGCCTACGAGCAGTACTTC. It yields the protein CASSPRTDAYEQYF.

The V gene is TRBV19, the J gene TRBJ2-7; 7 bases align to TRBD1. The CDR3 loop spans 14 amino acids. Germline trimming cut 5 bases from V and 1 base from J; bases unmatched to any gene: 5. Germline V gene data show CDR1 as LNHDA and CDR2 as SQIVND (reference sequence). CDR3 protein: CASSPAGGSYEQYF. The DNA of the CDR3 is TGTGCCAGTAGTCCGGCAGGGGGTTCCTACGAGCAGTACTTC.

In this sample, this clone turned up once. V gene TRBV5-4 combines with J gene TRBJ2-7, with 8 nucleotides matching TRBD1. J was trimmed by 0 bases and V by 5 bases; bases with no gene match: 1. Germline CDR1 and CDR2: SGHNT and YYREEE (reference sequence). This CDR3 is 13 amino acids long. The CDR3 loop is CASSTGGSYEQYF. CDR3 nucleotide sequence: TGTGCCAGCAGTACAGGGGGCTCCTACGAGCAGTACTTC.

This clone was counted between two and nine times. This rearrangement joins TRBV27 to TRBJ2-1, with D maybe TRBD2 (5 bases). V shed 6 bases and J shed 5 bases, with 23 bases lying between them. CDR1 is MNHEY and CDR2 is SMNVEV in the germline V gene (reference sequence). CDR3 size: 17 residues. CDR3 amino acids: CASSFTGGPLLDNEQFF. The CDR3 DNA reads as TGTGCCAGCAGCTTCACCGGAGGCCCCCTACTAGACAATGAGCAGTTCTTC.

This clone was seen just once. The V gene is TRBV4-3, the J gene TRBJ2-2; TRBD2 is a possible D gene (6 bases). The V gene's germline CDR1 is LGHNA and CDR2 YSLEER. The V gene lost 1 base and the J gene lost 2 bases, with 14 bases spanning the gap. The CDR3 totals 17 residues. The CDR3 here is CASSQVLGGTNTGELFF. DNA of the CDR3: TGCGCCAGCAGCCAAGTCCTCGGGGGAACTAACACCGGGGAGCTGTTTTTT.

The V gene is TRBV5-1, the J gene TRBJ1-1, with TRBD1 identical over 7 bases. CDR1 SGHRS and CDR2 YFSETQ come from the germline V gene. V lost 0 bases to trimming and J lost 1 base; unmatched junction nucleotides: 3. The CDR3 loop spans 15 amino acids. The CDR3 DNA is TGCGCCAGCAGCTTGGGGGCAGGGGGGAACACTGAAGCTTTCTTT. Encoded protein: CASSLGAGGNTEAFF.

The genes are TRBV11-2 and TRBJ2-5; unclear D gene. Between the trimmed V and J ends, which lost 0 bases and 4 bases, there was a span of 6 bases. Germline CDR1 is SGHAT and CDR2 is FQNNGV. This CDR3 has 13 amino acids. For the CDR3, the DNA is TGTGCCAGCAGCTTAGACTTATCAGAGACCCAGTACTTC. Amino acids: CASSLDLSETQYF.

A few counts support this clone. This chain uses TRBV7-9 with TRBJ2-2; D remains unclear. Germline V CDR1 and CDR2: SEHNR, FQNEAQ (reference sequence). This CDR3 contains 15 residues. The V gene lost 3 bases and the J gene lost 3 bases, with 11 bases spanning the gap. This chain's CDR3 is CASSFRLADTGELFF. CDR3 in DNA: TGTGCCAGCAGCTTTCGCCTGGCTGACACCGGGGAGCTGTTTTTT.

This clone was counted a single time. CDR3 sequence reads: CASSKLAGTSTDTQYF. In DNA, the CDR3 is TGTGCCAGCAGCAAATTAGCGGGGACTAGCACAGATACGCAGTATTTT. The chain carries TRBV11-2 and TRBJ2-3, with 8 bases fitting TRBD2. This CDR3 region has 16 residues. Germline CDR1 is SGHAT and CDR2 is FQNNGV. V trimming: 5 bases; J trimming: 0 bases; junction bases outside the gene matches: 7. Filled out from reference TRBV11-2 and TRBJ2-3, the complete variable domain reads EAGVAQSPRYKIIEKRQSVAFWCNPISGHATLYWYQQILGQGPKLLIQFQNNGVVDDSQLPKDRFSAERLKGVDSTLKIQPAKLEDSAVYLCASSKLAGTSTDTQYFGPGTRLTVL.

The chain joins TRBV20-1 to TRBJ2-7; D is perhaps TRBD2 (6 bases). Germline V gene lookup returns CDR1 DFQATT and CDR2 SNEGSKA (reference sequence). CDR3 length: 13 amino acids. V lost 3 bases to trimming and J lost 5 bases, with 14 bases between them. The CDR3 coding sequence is TGCAGTGCTAGTCGACTAGAGTTCGACGAGCAGTACTTC. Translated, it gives CSASRLEFDEQYF.

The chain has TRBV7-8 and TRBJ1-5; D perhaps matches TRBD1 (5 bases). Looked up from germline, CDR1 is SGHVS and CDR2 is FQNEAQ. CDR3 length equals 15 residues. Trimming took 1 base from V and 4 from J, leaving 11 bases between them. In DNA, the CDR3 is TGTGCCAGCAGCTTAGACGGCAGGGATAATCAGCCCCAGCATTTT. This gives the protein CASSLDGRDNQPQHF.

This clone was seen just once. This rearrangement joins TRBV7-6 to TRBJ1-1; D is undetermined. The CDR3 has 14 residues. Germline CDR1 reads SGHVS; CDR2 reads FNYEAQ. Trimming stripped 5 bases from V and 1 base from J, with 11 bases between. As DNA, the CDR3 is TGTGCCAGCAGCCTTTTCGAGGGGAACACTGAAGCTTTCTTT. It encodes CASSLFEGNTEAFF.

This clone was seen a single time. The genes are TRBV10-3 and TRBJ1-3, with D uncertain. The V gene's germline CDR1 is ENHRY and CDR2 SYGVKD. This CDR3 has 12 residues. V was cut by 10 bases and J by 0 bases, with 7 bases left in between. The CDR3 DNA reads TGTGCCAGCCGGGGCTCTGGAAACACCATATATTTT. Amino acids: CASRGSGNTIYF.

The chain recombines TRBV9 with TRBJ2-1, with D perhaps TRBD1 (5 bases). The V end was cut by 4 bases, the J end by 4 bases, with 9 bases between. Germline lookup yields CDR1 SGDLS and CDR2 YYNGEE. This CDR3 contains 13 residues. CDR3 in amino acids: CASSRGVYNEQFF. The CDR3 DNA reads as TGTGCCAGCAGCAGGGGCGTATACAATGAGCAGTTCTTC.

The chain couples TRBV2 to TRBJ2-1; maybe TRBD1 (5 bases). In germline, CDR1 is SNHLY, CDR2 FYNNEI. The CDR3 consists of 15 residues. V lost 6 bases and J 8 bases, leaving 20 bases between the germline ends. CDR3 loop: CASRLRAPVGYEQFF. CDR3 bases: TGTGCCAGCAGGCTCAGGGCCCCTGTGGGTTATGAGCAGTTCTTC.

The CDR3 region is CASTPGRTYHEQYF. Written as DNA, the CDR3 is TGTGCCAGCACCCCGGGCAGGACATACCACGAGCAGTACTTC. This chain joins TRBV2 and TRBJ2-7, with D maybe TRBD1 (5 bases). Between the trimmed V and J ends, which lost 7 bases and 5 bases, there was a span of 18 bases. The CDR3 runs to 14 residues. Germline V CDR1 and CDR2: SNHLY, FYNNEI.

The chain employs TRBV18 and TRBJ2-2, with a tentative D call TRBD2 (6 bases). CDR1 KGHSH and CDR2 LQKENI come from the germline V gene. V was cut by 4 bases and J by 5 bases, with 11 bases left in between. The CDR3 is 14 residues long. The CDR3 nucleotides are TGTGCCAGCTCACGTTCGGGGGAAACCGGGGAGCTGTTTTTT. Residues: CASSRSGETGELFF. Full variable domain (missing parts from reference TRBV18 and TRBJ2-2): NAGVMQNPRHLVRRRGQEARLRCSPMKGHSHVYWYRQLPEEGLKFMVYLQKENIIDESGMPKERFSAEFPKEGPSILRIQQVVRGDSAAYFCASSRSGETGELFFGEGSRLTVL.

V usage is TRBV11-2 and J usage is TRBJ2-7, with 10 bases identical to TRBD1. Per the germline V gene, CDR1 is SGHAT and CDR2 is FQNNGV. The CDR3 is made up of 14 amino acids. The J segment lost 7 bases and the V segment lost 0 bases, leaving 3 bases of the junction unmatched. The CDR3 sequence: CASSLDGTGEEQYF. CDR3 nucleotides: TGTGCCAGCAGCTTAGACGGGACAGGGGAAGAGCAGTACTTC. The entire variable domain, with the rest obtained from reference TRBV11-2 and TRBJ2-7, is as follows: EAGVAQSPRYKIIEKRQSVAFWCNPISGHATLYWYQQILGQGPKLLIQFQNNGVVDDSQLPKDRFSAERLKGVDSTLKIQPAKLEDSAVYLCASSLDGTGEEQYFGPGTRLTVT.